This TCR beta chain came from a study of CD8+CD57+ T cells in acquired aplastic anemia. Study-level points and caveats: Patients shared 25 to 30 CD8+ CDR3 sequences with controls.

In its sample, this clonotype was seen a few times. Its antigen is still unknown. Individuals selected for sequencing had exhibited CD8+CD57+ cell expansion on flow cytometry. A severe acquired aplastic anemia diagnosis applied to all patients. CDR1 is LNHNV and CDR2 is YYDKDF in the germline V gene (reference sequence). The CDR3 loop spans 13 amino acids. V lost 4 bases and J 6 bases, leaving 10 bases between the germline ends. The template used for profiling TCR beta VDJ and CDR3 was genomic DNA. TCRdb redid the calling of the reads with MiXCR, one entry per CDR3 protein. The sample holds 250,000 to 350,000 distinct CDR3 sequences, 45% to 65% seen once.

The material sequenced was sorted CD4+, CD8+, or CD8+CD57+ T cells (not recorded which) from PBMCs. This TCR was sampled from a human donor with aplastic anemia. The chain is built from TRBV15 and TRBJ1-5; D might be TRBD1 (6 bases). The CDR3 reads CATSTGESQPQHF. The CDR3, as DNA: TGTGCCACCAGCACAGGGGAATCTCAGCCCCAGCATTTT.